This section outlines one TCR beta chain sequence together with its context. The data originate from a study of cytomegalovirus exposure and HLA in healthy donors. Study background: Among the approximately 400 genotyped donors, 70% to 90% were placed in the Caucasian-associated ancestry cluster.

Trimming stripped 5 bases from V and 3 bases from J, with 11 bases between. CDR1 is MNHEY, CDR2 SVGAGI, per germline. This CDR3 is built from 13 residues. The study ran its PCR with 60 Vbeta and 13 Jbeta primers. Clones were read by immunoSEQ multiplex PCR, and TCRdb kept only the in-frame ones, dropping some. The table has roughly 67,000 clones, 60% to 80% seen once. The chain combines TRBV6-5 with TRBJ2-7, with D tentatively TRBD1 (6 bases). Source material: PBMCs. This TCR came from a man between 60 and 75 years old in good health and CMV-seropositive. CDR3 residues: CASSRTAFYEQYF. The CDR3 nucleotides read TGTGCCAGCAGTCGGACAGCATTCTACGAGCAGTACTTC.